What follows are 12 T cell receptor beta chains derived from one specimen sequenced in a study of cytomegalovirus exposure and HLA in healthy donors. The primer mix had 60 Vbeta and 13 Jbeta primers. Sequencing was performed with immunoSEQ multiplex PCR; in TCRdb, only in-frame clones are kept and a portion is missing. The sample has 100,000 to 150,000 clones, 74% seen once. Sequencing used PBMCs. These receptors were taken from a woman in her fifties or sixties in good health and CMV-seropositive.

The rearrangement joins TRBV7-2 to TRBJ2-1; D not resolved. Germline-derived CDR1 and CDR2 are SGHTA and FQGNSA. Trimming pared 5 bases from V and 8 bases from J, leaving 13 bases between. The CDR3 runs 13 residues. DNA for the CDR3: TGTGCCAGCAGCCGATTCTCCGTAGATGAGCAGTTCTTC. This encodes CASSRFSVDEQFF.

For the CDR3, the DNA is TGCAGCTCCTTAACGGGGGGGATCGATGAGCAGTTCTTC. Its protein product is CSSLTGGIDEQFF. This chain joins TRBV29-1 and TRBJ2-1, with 8 bases identical to TRBD2. With V trimmed by 8 bases and J by 8 bases, 11 bases remained unmatched. Per germline, CDR1 SQVTM and CDR2 ANQGSEA. The CDR3 loop spans 13 amino acids.

V gene TRBV11-3 combines with J gene TRBJ1-1; no definite D call. The CDR3 is made up of 11 amino acids. V was cut by 3 bases and J by 8 bases, with 7 bases left in between. The germline V gene has CDR1 SGHNT and CDR2 YENEEA. CDR3 DNA sequence: TGTGCCAGCAGCTTGAGGGAAGAAGCTTTCTTT. This encodes CASSLREEAFF.

V is TRBV27 and J is TRBJ1-3, with 7 positions matching TRBD1. This CDR3 comprises 14 residues. Germline V gene sequence: CDR1 MNHEY, CDR2 SMNVEV (reference sequence). With V trimmed by 7 bases and J by 1 base, 4 bases remained unmatched. The chain's CDR3 is CASKETGSGNTIYF. The CDR3 DNA sequence: TGTGCCAGCAAAGAGACAGGGTCTGGAAACACCATATATTTT.

The chain couples TRBV7-2 to TRBJ1-6; 7 nucleotides match TRBD1. There are 15 residues in the CDR3. The V segment lost 4 bases and the J segment 4 bases; nucleotides outside the gene matches: 4. Germline CDR1 is SGHTA and CDR2 is FQGNSA. CDR3 loop: CASSSRQGYNSPLHF. The CDR3 region has the DNA TGTGCCAGCAGCTCTCGACAGGGATATAATTCACCCCTCCACTTT.

This chain uses TRBV5-1 with TRBJ2-1, with 7 bases fitting TRBD1. Germline CDR1 SGHRS, CDR2 YFSETQ. With V trimmed by 3 bases and J by 8 bases, 5 bases remained unmatched. This CDR3 has 13 residues. The DNA of the CDR3 is TGCGCCAGCAGCTCCGGACAGGCCGATGAGCAGTTCTTC. Its translation is CASSSGQADEQFF. The variable domain in full, with the rest retrieved from reference TRBV5-1 and TRBJ2-1, is KAGVTQTPRYLIKTRGQQVTLSCSPISGHRSVSWYQQTPGQGLQFLFEYFSETQRNKGNFPGRFSGRQFSNSRSEMNVSTLELGDSALYLCASSSGQADEQFFGPGTRLTVL.

CDR3 coding DNA: TGTGCCTGGAGTCAACGCAGGGCTTCTGGAAACACCATATATTTT. It codes for CAWSQRRASGNTIYF. The rearrangement uses TRBV30 and TRBJ1-3, with D perhaps TRBD1 (5 bases). Germline CDR1 GTSNPN, CDR2 SVGIG (reference sequence). Trimming removed 2 bases at V and 1 base at J, with 12 bases between. CDR3 length: 15 amino acids.

The rearrangement joins TRBV6-1 to TRBJ1-1, with 7 bases lining up with TRBD1. The length of the CDR3 is 12 residues. The V gene end was trimmed by 3 bases and the J gene end by 8 bases; junction bases not matched to a gene: 3. CDR1 is MNHNS and CDR2 is SASEGT in the germline V gene. CDR3 residues: CASSDVDREAFF. The CDR3 DNA is TGTGCCAGCAGTGACGTGGACAGGGAAGCTTTCTTT.

The rearrangement links TRBV6-5 to TRBJ2-7; 8 nucleotides line up with TRBD1. The CDR3 is 11 amino acids. Trimming cost V 10 bases and J 6 bases; bases outside gene matches: 5. Germline values: CDR1 MNHEY, CDR2 SVGAGI. Written as DNA, the CDR3 is TGTGCCACCAATGACAGGGGCGAGCAGTACTTC. Encoded protein: CATNDRGEQYF.

The genes are TRBV29-1 and TRBJ1-4; D unresolved. V was shortened by 4 bases and J by 4 bases, with 10 bases between the two germline ends. This CDR3 contains 13 residues. Germline values: CDR1 SQVTM, CDR2 ANQGSEA. The CDR3 here is CSVGTRLNEKLFF. The CDR3 DNA sequence: TGCAGCGTTGGAACTAGACTTAATGAAAAACTGTTTTTT.

This clone was observed a handful of times. This chain links TRBV5-5 with TRBJ1-2; TRBD1 matches 8 bases. The CDR3 runs 15 residues. The V and J ends lost 3 bases and 8 bases, in that order; junction bases with no gene match: 12. Germline values: CDR1 SGHKS, CDR2 YYEKEE (reference sequence). This chain's CDR3 is CASSYQTTGDRGYTF. DNA for the CDR3: TGTGCCAGCAGCTACCAAACGACAGGGGACAGGGGCTACACCTTC.

V gene TRBV2 combines with J gene TRBJ1-3; a weak D match, TRBD1 (5 bases). Germline CDR1 is SNHLY and CDR2 is FYNNEI. This CDR3 comprises 16 residues. Trimming left V 1 base short and J 6 bases short, with 16 bases between. The CDR3 DNA reads as TGTGCCAGCAGTGAAGTGAGCAGGGTGATCGAAAACACCATATATTTT. Protein product: CASSEVSRVIENTIYF. Combining the CDR3 with reference TRBV2 and TRBJ1-3 gives the whole variable domain EPEVTQTPSHQVTQMGQEVILRCVPISNHLYFYWYRQILGQKVEFLVSFYNNEISEKSEIFDDQFSVERPDGSNFTLKIRSTKLEDSAMYFCASSEVSRVIENTIYFGEGSWLTVV.